This TCR beta chain emerged from a study of CD8 T cells in ankylosing spondylitis. This clonotype was seen ten or more times. The CDR3 loop spans 15 amino acids. CDR1 SEHNR and CDR2 FQNEAQ come from the germline V gene (reference sequence). V was pared by 3 bases and J by 2 bases, with 12 bases between. By quantitative 5'-RACE with molecular barcodes, the TCR beta libraries were made. TCRdb re-called the 5' RACE reads with MiXCR, one entry per CDR3 protein. The sample has 150,000 or so distinct CDR3 sequences, approximately 9.9% seen once. Sequenced: blood, either unsorted or a sorted T cell fraction (not recorded which). This chain joins TRBV7-9 and TRBJ2-3, with D perhaps matching TRBD1 (6 bases). This TCR derives from a female donor with ankylosing spondylitis or in good health (not recorded which). The CDR3 sequence: CASSFRDTDTDTQYF. The CDR3, as DNA: TGTGCCAGCAGCTTTCGGGACACCGACACAGATACGCAGTATTTT.